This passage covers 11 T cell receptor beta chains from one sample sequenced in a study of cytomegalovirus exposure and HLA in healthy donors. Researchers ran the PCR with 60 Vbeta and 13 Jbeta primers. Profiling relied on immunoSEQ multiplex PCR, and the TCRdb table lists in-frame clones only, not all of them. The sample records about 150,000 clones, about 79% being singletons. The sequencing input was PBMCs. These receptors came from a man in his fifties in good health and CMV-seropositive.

The CDR3 sequence is CASSLYDRDTEAFF. The CDR3 coding sequence is TGTGCCAGCAGTTTATATGACAGGGACACTGAAGCTTTCTTT. The genes are TRBV27 and TRBJ1-1; 7 bases fit TRBD1. The CDR3 has 14 residues. The germline V gene encodes CDR1 MNHEY and CDR2 SMNVEV (reference sequence). V lost 1 base, J lost 3 bases, and 2 bases stayed unmatched.

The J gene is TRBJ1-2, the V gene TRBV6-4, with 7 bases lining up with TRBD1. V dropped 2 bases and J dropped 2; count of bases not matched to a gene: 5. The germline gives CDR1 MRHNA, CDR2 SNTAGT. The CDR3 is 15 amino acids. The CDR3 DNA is TGTGCCAGCAGTGACACGGGACAGCCGAACTATGGCTACACCTTC. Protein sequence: CASSDTGQPNYGYTF.

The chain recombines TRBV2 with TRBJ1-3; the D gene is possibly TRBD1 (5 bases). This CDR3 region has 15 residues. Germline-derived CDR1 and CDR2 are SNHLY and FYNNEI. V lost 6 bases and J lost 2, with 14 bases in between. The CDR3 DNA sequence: TGTGCCAGCAGGGCCGAACAGGCGGCTGGAAACACCATATATTTT. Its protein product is CASRAEQAAGNTIYF.

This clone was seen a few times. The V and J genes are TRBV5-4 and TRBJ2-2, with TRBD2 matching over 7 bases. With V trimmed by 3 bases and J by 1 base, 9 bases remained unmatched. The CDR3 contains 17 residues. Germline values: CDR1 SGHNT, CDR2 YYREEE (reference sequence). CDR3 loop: CASSSGRTRGNTGELFF. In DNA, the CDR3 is TGTGCCAGCAGCTCCGGCCGGACTAGGGGGAACACCGGGGAGCTGTTTTTT.

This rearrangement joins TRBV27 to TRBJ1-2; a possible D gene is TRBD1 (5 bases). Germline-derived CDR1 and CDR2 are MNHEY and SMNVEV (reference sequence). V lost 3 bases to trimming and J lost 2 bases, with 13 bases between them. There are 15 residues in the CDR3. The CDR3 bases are TGTGCCAGCAGTTTGGCAGGGCCTGAGAACTATGGCTACACCTTC. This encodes CASSLAGPENYGYTF.

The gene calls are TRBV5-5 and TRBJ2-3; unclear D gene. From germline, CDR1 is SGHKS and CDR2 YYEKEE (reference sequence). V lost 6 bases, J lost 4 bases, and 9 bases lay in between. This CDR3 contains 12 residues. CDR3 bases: TGTGCCAGCACGGTGCCGGCAGATACGCAGTATTTT. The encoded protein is CASTVPADTQYF. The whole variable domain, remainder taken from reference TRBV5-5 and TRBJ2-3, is DAGVTQSPTHLIKTRGQQVTLRCSPISGHKSVSWYQQVLGQGPQFIFQYYEKEERGRGNFPDRFSARQFPNYSSELNVNALLLGDSALYLCASTVPADTQYFGPGTRLTVL.

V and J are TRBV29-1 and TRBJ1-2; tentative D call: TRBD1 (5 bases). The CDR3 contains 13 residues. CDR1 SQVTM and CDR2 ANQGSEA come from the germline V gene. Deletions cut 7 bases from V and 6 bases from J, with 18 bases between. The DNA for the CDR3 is TGCAGCGCACCCGGTCTAGACAGTGATGGCTACACCTTC. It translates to CSAPGLDSDGYTF.

CDR3 amino acids: CASSLGGPEGFNEQFF. DNA for the CDR3: TGTGCCAGCAGCTTAGGCGGGCCGGAGGGGTTCAATGAGCAGTTCTTC. The V call is TRBV11-3, the J call TRBJ2-1; tentatively, D is TRBD2 (6 bases). The germline CDR1 and CDR2 sequences are SGHNT and YENEEA. V dropped 1 base and J dropped 6 bases, with 16 bases sitting between them. CDR3 length equals 16 residues.

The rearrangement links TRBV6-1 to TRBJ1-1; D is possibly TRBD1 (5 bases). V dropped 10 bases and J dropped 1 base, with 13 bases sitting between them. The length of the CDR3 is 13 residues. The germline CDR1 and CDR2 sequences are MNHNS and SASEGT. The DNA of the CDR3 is TGTGCCACTCGTAGCCAGGGGAACACTGAAGCTTTCTTT. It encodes CATRSQGNTEAFF.

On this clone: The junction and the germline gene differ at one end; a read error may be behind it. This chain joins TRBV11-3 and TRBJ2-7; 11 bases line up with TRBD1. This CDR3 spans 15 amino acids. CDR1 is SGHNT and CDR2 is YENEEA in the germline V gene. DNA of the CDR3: TGTGCCAGTAGCTTAGGACAGGGGGCCGAATACGAGCAGTACTTC. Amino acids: CASSLGQGAEYEQYF.

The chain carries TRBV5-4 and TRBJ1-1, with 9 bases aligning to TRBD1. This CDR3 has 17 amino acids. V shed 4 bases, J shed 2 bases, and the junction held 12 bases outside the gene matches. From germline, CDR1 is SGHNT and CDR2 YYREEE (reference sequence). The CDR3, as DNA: TGTGCCAGCAGCCCAACCCCGGGACAGGGATTAAACACTGAAGCTTTCTTT. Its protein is CASSPTPGQGLNTEAFF.